Listed here are 9 T cell receptor beta chains from one sample, sequenced in a study of OX40 agonist ivuxolimab in advanced cancers. Repertoires were generated with immunoSEQ multiplex PCR, while TCRdb's copy carries only in-frame clones and drops some. The table lists about 89,000 clones, 90% to 95% of them singletons. Material: CD4+ or CD8+ T cells sorted from blood, obtained in a trial of the OX40 agonist ivuxolimab. The receptors were gathered from an adult with an advanced solid tumor such as melanoma, head and neck, liver or kidney cancer.

The chain joins TRBV11-3 to TRBJ1-2; perhaps TRBD1 as D (5 bases). This CDR3 is 13 amino acids long. The V and J ends lost 5 bases and 4 bases respectively, with 11 bases between them. Germline-derived CDR1 and CDR2 are SGHNT and YENEEA. The CDR3 sequence is CASSIRDFYGYTF. CDR3 nucleotide sequence: TGTGCCAGCAGCATCAGGGACTTCTATGGCTACACCTTC.

Points on this clone: Other DNA sequences from this sample encode an identical CDR3 as well. The V call is TRBV19, the J call TRBJ1-1; D not certain. V lost 3 bases, J lost 5 bases, and 13 bases lay in between. Germline V gives CDR1 LNHDA, CDR2 SQIVND (reference sequence). This CDR3 spans 14 amino acids. Written as DNA, the CDR3 is TGTGCCAGTAGTATCTTACTCGGGGTAACTGAAGCTTTCTTT. Encoded protein: CASSILLGVTEAFF.

The chain joins TRBV1 to TRBJ1-6. TRBV1 is labeled a pseudogene. The length of the CDR3 is 14 residues. CDR3 sequence: CTSSPGRFNSPLHF. The DNA of the CDR3 is TGCACCAGCAGCCCCGGACGGTTCAATTCACCCCTCCACTTT.

The CDR3 nucleotides read TGTGCCTACCGAGGGGGGGGCACTCAGCCCCAGCATTTT. It codes for CAYRGGGTQPQHF. The chain combines TRBV30 with TRBJ1-5, with D possibly matching TRBD1 (6 bases). In germline, CDR1 is GTSNPN, CDR2 SVGIG (reference sequence). Trimming removed 7 bases from V and 6 bases from J, with 16 bases in between. CDR3 length: 13 residues. Supplemented by reference TRBV30 and TRBJ1-5, the full variable domain reads SQTIHQWPATLVQPVGSPLSLECTVEGTSNPNLYWYRQAAGRGLQLLFYSVGIGQISSEVPQNLSASRPQDRQFILSSKKLLLSDSGFYLCAYRGGGTQPQHFGDGTRLSIL.

The rearrangement joins TRBV5-1 to TRBJ2-5; D may be TRBD1 (5 bases). V shed 0 bases and J shed 5 bases, with 11 bases lying between them. Germline loops: CDR1 SGHRS, CDR2 YFSETQ. The CDR3 length is 14 residues. CDR3 protein: CASSLEGMGETQYF. The CDR3 coding sequence is TGCGCCAGCAGCTTGGAGGGGATGGGGGAGACCCAGTACTTC.

CDR3 sequence reads: CASSYGYQPQHF. The CDR3 coding sequence is TGTGCCAGCAGTTACGGATATCAGCCCCAGCATTTT. The chain joins TRBV6-5 to TRBJ1-5; D is uncertain. V dropped 2 bases and J dropped 5 bases, with 4 bases sitting between them. The CDR3 loop spans 12 amino acids. Germline CDR1 MNHEY, CDR2 SVGAGI.

The CDR3, as DNA: TGTGCCAGCAGCCAAGTGACTGCTGGAAACACCATATATTTT. Translating gives CASSQVTAGNTIYF. V and J are TRBV5-4 and TRBJ1-3; no clear D. CDR1 is SGHNT, CDR2 YYREEE, per germline (reference sequence). The V and J ends lost 4 bases and 2 bases respectively, with 10 bases between them. The CDR3 length is 14 residues.

The rearrangement joins TRBV11-3 to TRBJ2-4; D call uncertain. V dropped 1 base and J dropped 3 bases, with 4 bases sitting between them. The CDR3 length is 13 residues. Per the germline V gene, CDR1 is SGHNT and CDR2 is YENEEA. The CDR3 region is CASSLVGKNIQYF. CDR3 bases: TGTGCCAGCAGCTTAGTCGGCAAAAACATTCAGTACTTC. Full variable domain (missing parts from reference TRBV11-3 and TRBJ2-4): EAGVVQSPRYKIIEKKQPVAFWCNPISGHNTLYWYLQNLGQGPELLIRYENEEAVDDSQLPKDRFSAERLKGVDSTLKIQPAELGDSAVYLCASSLVGKNIQYFGAGTRLSVL.

This clone has more than one count but fewer than ten. The chain uses TRBV30 and TRBJ2-1; maybe TRBD2 (5 bases). The CDR3 covers 15 residues. Germline values: CDR1 GTSNPN, CDR2 SVGIG (reference sequence). The V end lost 4 bases, the J end lost 7 bases, and 20 bases lay between the germline ends. The CDR3 DNA is TGTGCCTGGAATAGAGTAGCTGGGTCGGGAAATGAGCAGTTCTTC. It codes for CAWNRVAGSGNEQFF.